This T cell receptor beta chain was found in a study of cytomegalovirus exposure and HLA in healthy donors. On this clone itself: Its antigen is not identified.

Though probably carrying unrecorded immune exposures, donors were nominally healthy at sampling. Amplification used 60 Vbeta primers and 13 Jbeta primers. TCRdb's table, derived via immunoSEQ multiplex PCR, lists solely in-frame clones and lacks some. The sample carries approximately 100,000 clones, around 75% recorded once. The CDR3 sequence is 13 residues long. Germline V gene sequence: CDR1 SQVTM, CDR2 ANQGSEA. Trimming cost V 1 base and J 3 bases, with 9 bases left between them. Broader study findings: In terms of immune exposure information, only CMV serostatus was available. The authors considered a cluster of highly shared sequence variants likely to be a sequencing artifact. The authors excluded some V segments, including TRBV6-2 and TRBV6-3, as indistinguishable.

V gene TRBV29-1 combines with J gene TRBJ2-5; D remains unclear. The sequence was collected from a woman under 30 in good health and CMV-seropositive. What was sequenced was PBMCs. The CDR3 loop reads CSVEVPGKETQYF. In DNA, the CDR3 is TGCAGCGTTGAAGTGCCCGGTAAAGAGACCCAGTACTTC.